One TCR beta chain is described in this entry. In the original processing: How many nucleated cells were present was estimated from reference gene primer amplification. Data came from immunoSEQ multiplex PCR; TCRdb stores just in-frame clones and leaves some out. V and J calls and clone size are as listed in that table; D and trimming were resolved from the DNA. Among under 200,000 clones listed, approximately 85% were seen once. The data were taken from a study of blood T cell repertoires in COVID-19. About the study: The United States, Italy and Spain supplied acute and convalescent COVID-19 samples. Sources were T cells, B-cell-depleted T cells, or PBMCs; the material itself was cDNA or gDNA.

The CDR3 totals 13 residues. V was cut by 2 bases and J by 7 bases, with 12 bases left in between. Germline loops: CDR1 MNHEY, CDR2 SMNVEV (reference sequence). The sample taken for sequencing was peripheral blood. The TCR was taken from a woman of 80 years or more with acute or convalescent COVID-19. The chain links TRBV27 to TRBJ2-7; D perhaps matches TRBD1 (6 bases). The CDR3 DNA reads as TGTGCCAGCAGTTTACAGGGGCGCAGGGAGCAGTACTTC. Protein: CASSLQGRREQYF.